This T cell receptor beta chain is drawn from a study of PD-L1 blockade in urothelial cancer. Points on this clone: Its antigen is as yet unknown.

Trimming removed 8 bases at V and 6 bases at J, with 16 bases between. Germline V CDR1 and CDR2: MNHEY, SMNVEV (reference sequence). This CDR3 is built from 14 residues. Findings and limits, study-wide: More expansion of tumor-associated blood clones, seen at 3 weeks, marked durable-benefit patients.

Profiled with immunoSEQ multiplex PCR; TCRdb holds only in-frame clones, not every one. This table holds about 24,000 clones, roughly 84% found once. The receptor's source is a man in his 70s with urothelial cancer. Sequencing was performed on PBMCs, taken around atezolizumab (anti-PD-L1) treatment. The rearrangement uses TRBV27 and TRBJ2-2; TRBD2 might be the D (6 bases). In DNA, the CDR3 is TGTGCCAGCCAGGCGGGGTATGTGGCCGGGGAGCTGTTTTTT. Amino acid sequence: CASQAGYVAGELFF.